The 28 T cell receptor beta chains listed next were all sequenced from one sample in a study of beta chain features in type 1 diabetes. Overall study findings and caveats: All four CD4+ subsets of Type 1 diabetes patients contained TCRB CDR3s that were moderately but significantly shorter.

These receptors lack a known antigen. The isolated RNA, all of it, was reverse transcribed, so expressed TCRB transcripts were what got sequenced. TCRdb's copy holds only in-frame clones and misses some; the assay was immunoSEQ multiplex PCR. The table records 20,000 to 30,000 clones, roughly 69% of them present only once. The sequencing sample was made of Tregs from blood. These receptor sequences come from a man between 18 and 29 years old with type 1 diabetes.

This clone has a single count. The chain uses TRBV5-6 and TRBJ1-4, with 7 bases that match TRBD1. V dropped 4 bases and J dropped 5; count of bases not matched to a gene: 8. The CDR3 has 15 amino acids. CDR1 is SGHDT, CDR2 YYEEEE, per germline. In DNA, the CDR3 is TGTGCCAGCAGCCAGATGGGACAGCTGAATGAAAAACTGTTTTTT. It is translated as CASSQMGQLNEKLFF.

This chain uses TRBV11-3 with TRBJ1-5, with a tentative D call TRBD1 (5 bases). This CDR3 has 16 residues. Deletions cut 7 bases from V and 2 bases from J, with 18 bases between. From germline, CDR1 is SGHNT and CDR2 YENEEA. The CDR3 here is CASNLRTPRGNQPQHF. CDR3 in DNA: TGTGCCAGCAACCTAAGGACCCCCAGGGGCAATCAGCCCCAGCATTTT.

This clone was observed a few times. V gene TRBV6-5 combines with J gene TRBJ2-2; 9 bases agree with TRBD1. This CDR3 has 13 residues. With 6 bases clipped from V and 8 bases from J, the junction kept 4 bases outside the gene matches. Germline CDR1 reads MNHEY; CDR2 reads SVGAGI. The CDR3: CASRQGARGELFF. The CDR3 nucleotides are TGTGCCAGCAGACAGGGGGCGCGGGGGGAGCTGTTTTTT.

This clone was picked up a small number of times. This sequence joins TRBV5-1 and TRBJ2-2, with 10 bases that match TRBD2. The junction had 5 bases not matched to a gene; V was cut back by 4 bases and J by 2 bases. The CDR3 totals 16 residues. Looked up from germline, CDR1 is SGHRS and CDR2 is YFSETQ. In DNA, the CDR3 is TGCGCCAGCAGCCCGGGGACTAGCGCTAACACCGGGGAGCTGTTTTTT. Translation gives CASSPGTSANTGELFF.

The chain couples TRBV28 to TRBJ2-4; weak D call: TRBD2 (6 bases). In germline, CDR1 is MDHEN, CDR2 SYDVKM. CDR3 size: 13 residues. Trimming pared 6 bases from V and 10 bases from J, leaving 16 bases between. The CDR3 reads CASSGPGTVIQYF. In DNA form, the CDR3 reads TGTGCCAGCAGCGGTCCGGGGACTGTAATTCAGTACTTC. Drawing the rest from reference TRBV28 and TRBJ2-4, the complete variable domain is DVKVTQSSRYLVKRTGEKVFLECVQDMDHENMFWYRQDPGLGLRLIYFSYDVKMKEKGDIPEGYSVSREKKERFSLILESASTNQTSMYLCASSGPGTVIQYFGAGTRLSVL.

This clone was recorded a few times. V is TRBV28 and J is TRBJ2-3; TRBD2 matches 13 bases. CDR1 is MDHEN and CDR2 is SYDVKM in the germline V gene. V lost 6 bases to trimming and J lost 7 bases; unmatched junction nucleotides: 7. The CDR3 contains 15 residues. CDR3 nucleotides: TGTGCCAGCAGCACACTAGCGGGAGGGCGTTATACGCAGTATTTT. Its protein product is CASSTLAGGRYTQYF.

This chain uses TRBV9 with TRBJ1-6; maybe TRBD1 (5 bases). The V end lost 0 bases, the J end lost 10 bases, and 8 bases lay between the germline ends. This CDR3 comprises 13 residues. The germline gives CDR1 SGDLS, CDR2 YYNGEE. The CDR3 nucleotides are TGTGCCAGCAGCGTAGCCGGGGGATCACCCCTCCACTTT. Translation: CASSVAGGSPLHF.

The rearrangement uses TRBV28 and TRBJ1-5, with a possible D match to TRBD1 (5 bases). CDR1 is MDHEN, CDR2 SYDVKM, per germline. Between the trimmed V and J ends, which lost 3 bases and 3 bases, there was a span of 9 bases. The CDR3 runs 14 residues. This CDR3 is CASSFWGDNQPQHF. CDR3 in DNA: TGTGCCAGCAGTTTTTGGGGGGACAATCAGCCCCAGCATTTT.

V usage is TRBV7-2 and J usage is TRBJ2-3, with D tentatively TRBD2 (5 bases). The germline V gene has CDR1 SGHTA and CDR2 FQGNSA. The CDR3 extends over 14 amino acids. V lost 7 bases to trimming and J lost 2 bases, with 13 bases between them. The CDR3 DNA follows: TGTGCCAGCATTATAGGACTCCACACAGATACGCAGTATTTT. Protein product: CASIIGLHTDTQYF.

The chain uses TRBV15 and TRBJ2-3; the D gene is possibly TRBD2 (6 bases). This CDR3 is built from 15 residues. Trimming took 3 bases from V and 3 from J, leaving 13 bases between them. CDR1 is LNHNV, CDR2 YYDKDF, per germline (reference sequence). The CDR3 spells CATSRWGETTDTQYF. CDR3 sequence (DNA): TGTGCCACCAGCAGGTGGGGGGAGACGACAGATACGCAGTATTTT.

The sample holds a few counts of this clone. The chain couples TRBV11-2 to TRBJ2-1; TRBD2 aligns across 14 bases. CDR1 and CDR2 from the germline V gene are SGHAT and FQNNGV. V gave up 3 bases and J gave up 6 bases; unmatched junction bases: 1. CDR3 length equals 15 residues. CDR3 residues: CASSLGLAGVNEQFF. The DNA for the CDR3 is TGTGCCAGCAGCTTGGGACTAGCGGGAGTCAATGAGCAGTTCTTC.

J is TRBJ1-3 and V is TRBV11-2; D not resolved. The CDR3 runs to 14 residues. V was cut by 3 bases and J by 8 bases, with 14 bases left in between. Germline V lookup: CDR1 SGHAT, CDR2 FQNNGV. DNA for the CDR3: TGTGCCAGCAGCTTTCGAGGTTGGAGGCACACCATATATTTT. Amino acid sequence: CASSFRGWRHTIYF.

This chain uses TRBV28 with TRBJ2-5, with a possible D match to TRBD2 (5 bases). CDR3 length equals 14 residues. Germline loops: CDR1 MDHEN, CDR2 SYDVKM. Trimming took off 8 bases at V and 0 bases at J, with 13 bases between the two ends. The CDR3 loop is CASGGSPYQETQYF. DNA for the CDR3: TGTGCCAGCGGAGGATCCCCGTACCAAGAGACCCAGTACTTC.

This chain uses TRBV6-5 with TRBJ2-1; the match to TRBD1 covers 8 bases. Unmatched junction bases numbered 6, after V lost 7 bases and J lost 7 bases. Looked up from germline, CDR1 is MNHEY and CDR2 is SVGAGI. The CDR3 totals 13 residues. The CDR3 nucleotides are TGTGCCAGCAAGTCGGGACAGGAGAATGAGCAGTTCTTC. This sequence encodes CASKSGQENEQFF.

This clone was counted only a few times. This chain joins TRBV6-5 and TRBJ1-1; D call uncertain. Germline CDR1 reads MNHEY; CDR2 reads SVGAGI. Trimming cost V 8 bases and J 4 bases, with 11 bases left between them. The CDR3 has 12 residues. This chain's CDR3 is CASVVRGTEAFF. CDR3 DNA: TGTGCCAGCGTAGTGCGGGGCACTGAAGCTTTCTTT.

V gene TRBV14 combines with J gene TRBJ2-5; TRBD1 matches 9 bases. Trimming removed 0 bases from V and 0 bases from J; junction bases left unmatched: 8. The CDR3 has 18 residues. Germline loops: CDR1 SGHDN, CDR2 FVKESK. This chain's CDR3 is CASSQDRPGQGNQETQYF. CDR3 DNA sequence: TGTGCCAGCAGCCAAGATAGGCCGGGACAGGGTAACCAAGAGACCCAGTACTTC.

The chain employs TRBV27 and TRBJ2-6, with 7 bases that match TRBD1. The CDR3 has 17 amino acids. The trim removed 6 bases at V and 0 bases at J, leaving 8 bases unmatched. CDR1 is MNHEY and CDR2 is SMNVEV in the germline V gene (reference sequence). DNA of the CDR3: TGTGCCAGCAGGACAGGGCCCGACATCTCTGGGGCCAACGTCCTGACTTTC. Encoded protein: CASRTGPDISGANVLTF.

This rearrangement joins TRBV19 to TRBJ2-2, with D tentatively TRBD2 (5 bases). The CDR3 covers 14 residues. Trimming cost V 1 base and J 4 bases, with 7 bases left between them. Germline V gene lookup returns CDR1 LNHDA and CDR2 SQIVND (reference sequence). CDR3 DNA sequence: TGTGCCAGTAGTATAGCCCGGGGCACCGGGGAGCTGTTTTTT. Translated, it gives CASSIARGTGELFF.

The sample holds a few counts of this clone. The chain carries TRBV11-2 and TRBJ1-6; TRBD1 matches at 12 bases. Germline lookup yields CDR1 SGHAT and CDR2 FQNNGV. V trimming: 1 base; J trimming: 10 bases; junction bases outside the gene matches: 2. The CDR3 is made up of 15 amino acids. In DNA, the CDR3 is TGTGCCAGCAGCTTAGTTGGGACAGGGGGCTCACCCCTCCACTTT. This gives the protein CASSLVGTGGSPLHF.

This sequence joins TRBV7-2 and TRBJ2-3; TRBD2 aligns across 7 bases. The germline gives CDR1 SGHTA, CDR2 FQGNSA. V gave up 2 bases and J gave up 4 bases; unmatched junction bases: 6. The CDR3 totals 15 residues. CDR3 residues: CASSLMAGVPDTQYF. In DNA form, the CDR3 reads TGTGCCAGCAGCTTAATGGCGGGAGTACCAGATACGCAGTATTTT.

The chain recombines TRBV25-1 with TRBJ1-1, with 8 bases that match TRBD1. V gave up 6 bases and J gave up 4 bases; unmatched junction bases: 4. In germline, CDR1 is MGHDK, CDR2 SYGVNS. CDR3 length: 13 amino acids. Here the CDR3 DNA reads TGTGCCAGCAGGGACAGGGAGTTCACTGAAGCTTTCTTT. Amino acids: CASRDREFTEAFF.

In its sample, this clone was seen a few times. CDR3 bases: TGCGCCAGCAGTGTGGGGACTATTAGCAATCAGCCCCAGCATTTT. Translating gives CASSVGTISNQPQHF. The gene calls are TRBV10-2 and TRBJ1-5, with TRBD1 as a possible D gene (5 bases). CDR3 size: 15 residues. Germline values: CDR1 WSHSY, CDR2 SAAADI. Between the trimmed V and J ends, which lost 4 bases and 0 bases, there was a span of 10 bases.

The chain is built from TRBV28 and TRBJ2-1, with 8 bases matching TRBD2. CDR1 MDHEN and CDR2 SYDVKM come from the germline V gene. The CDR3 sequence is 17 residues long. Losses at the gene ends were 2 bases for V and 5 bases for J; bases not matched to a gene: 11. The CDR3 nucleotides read TGTGCCAGCAGTTTAATCGGGAGCGGGAGACTCCACAATGAGCAGTTCTTC. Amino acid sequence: CASSLIGSGRLHNEQFF.

The CDR3 region has the DNA TGTGCCAGCAGACCCGCTCGGGGGACTACTAATGAAAAACTGTTTTTT. This translates into CASRPARGTTNEKLFF. This chain joins TRBV6-6 and TRBJ1-4, with D tentatively TRBD1 (5 bases). V dropped 6 bases and J dropped 2 bases, with 16 bases sitting between them. CDR1 and CDR2 from the germline V gene are MNHNY and SVGAGI (reference sequence). This CDR3 region has 16 residues.

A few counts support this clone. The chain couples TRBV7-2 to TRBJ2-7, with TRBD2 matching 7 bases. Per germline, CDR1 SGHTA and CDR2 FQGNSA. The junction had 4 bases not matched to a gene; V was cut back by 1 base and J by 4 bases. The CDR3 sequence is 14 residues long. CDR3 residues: CASSLGGGGYEQYF. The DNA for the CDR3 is TGTGCCAGCAGCTTAGGTGGGGGGGGGTACGAGCAGTACTTC.

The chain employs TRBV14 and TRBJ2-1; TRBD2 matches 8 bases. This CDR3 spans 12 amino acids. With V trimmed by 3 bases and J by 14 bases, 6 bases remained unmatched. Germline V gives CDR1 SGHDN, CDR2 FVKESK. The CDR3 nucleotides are TGTGCCAGCAGCCACCTGGGACTAGGAGAGTTCTTC. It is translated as CASSHLGLGEFF.

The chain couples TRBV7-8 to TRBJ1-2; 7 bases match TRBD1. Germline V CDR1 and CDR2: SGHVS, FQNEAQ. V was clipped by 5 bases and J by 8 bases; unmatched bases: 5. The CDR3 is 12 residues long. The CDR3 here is CASSNTGVGYTF. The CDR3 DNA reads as TGTGCCAGCAGCAACACAGGGGTCGGCTACACCTTC.

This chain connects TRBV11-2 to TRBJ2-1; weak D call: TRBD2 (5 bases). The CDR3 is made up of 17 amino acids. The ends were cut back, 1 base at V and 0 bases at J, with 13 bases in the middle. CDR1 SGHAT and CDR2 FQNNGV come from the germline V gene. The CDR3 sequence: CASSLGVLAYSYNEQFF. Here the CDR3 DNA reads TGTGCCAGCAGCTTAGGCGTTCTAGCTTACTCCTACAATGAGCAGTTCTTC.